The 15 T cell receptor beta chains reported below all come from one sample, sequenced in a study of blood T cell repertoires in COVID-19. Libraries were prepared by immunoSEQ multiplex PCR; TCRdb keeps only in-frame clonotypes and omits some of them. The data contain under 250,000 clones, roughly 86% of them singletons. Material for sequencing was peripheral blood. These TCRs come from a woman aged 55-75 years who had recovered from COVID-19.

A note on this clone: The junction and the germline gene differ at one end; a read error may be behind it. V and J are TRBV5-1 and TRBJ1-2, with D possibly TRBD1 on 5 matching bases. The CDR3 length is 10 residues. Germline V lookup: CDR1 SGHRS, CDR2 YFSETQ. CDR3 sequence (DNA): TGCGCCAGCAGCTGGGGGGACTGCGCCTTC. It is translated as CASSWGDCAF.

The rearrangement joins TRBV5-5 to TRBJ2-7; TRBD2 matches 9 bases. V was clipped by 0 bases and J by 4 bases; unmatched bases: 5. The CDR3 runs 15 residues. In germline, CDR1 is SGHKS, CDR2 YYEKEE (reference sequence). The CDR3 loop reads CASSLGVAGVYEQYF. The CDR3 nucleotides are TGTGCCAGCAGCTTGGGGGTAGCGGGGGTTTACGAGCAGTACTTC.

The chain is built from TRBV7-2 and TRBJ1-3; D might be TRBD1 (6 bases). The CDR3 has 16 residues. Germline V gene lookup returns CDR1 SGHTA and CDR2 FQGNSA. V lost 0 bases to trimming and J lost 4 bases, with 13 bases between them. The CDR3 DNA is TGTGCCAGCAGCTTAGCGGCAGGGGCGGTGGGAAACACCATATATTTT. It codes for CASSLAAGAVGNTIYF.

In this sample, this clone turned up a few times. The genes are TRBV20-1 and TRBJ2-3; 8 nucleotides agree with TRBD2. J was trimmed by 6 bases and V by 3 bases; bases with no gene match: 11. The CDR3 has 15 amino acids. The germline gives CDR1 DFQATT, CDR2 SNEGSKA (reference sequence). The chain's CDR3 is CSASEPRGGSDTQYF. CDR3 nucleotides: TGCAGTGCTAGTGAACCTCGGGGGGGCTCCGATACGCAGTATTTT.

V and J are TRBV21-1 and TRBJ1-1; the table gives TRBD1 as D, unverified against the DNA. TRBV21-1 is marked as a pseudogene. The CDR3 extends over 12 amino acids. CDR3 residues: CASSRQGSLAFF. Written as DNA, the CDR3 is TGTGCCAGCAGCCGACAGGGGAGTTTAGCTTTCTTT.

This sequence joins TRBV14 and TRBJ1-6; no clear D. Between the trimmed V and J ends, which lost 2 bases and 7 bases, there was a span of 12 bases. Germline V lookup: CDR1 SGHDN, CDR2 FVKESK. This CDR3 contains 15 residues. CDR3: CASSQSAGINSPLHF. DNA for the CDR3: TGTGCCAGCAGCCAAAGTGCAGGTATAAATTCACCCCTCCACTTT.

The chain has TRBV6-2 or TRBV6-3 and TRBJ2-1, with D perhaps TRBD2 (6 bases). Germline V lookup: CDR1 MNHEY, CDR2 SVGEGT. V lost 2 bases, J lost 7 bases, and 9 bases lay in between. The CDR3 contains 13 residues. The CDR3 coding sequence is TGTGCCAGCAGTTACGGCGGAGGGAATGAGCAGTTCTTC. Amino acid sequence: CASSYGGGNEQFF.

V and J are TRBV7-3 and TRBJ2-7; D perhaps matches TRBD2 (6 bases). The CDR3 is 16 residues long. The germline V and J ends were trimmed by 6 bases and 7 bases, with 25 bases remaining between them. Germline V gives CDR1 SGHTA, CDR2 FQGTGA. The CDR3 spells CASSSLASVILREQYF. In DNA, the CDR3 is TGTGCCAGCAGTTCCCTAGCGTCTGTCATTCTACGAGAGCAGTACTTC.

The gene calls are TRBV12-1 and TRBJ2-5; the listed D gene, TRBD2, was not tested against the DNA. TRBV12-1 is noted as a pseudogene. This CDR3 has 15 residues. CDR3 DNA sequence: TGTGCCAGCAGTTCCCCACTAGCGTTTGAGGAGACCCAGTACTTC. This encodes CASSSPLAFEETQYF.

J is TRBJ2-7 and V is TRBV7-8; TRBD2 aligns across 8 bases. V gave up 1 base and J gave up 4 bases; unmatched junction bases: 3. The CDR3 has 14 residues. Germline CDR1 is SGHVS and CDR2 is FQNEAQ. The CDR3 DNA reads TGTGCCAGCAGCTTAGAACTAGCGGATTACGAGCAGTACTTC. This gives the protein CASSLELADYEQYF.

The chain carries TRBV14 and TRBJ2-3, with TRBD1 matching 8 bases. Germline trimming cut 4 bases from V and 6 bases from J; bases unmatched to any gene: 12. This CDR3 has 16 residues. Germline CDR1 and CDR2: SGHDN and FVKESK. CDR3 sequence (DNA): TGTGCCAGCAGCCTGCGACAGGGGTCCCTTCGGGATACGCAGTATTTT. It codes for CASSLRQGSLRDTQYF.

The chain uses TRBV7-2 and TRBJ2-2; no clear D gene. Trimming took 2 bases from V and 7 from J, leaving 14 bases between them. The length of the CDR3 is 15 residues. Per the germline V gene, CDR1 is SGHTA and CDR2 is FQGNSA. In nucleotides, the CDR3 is TGTGCCAGCAGCTTAAGGTCATCTGGAGACGGGGAGCTGTTTTTT. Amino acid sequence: CASSLRSSGDGELFF.

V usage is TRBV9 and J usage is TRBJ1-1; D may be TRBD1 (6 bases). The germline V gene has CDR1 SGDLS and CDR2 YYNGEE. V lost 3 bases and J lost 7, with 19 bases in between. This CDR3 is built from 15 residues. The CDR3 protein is CASSANPQGADEAFF. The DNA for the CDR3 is TGTGCCAGCAGCGCCAACCCACAGGGTGCGGATGAAGCTTTCTTT.

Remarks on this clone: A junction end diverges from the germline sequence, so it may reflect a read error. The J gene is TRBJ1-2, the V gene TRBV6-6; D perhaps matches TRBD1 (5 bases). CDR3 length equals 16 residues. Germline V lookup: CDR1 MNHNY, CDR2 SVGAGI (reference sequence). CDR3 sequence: CASPASSTAANSGYAF. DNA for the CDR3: TGTGCCAGCCCCGCGTCTTCGACAGCCGCTAACTCTGGCTACGCCTTC.

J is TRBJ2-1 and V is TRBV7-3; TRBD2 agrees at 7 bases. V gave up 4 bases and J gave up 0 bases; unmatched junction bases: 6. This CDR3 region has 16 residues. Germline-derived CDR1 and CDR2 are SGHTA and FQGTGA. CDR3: CASSSTSASSYNEQFF. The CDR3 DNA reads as TGTGCCAGCAGCTCCACTAGCGCCAGCTCCTACAATGAGCAGTTCTTC.